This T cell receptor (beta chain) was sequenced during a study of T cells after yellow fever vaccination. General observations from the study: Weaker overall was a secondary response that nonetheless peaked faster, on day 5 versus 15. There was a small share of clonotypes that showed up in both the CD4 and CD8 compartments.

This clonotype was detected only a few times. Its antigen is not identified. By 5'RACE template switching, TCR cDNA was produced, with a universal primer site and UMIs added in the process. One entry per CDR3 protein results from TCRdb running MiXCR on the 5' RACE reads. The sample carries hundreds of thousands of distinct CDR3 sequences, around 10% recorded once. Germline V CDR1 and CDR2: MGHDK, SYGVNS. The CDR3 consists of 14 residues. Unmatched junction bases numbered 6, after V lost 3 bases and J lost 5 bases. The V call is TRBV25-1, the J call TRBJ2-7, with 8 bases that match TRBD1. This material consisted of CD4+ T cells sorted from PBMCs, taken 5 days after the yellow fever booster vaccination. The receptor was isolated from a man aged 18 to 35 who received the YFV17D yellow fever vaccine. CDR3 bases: TGTGCCAGCAGTGACCGGACAGGGAGCGACGAGCAGTACTTC. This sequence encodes CASSDRTGSDEQYF.